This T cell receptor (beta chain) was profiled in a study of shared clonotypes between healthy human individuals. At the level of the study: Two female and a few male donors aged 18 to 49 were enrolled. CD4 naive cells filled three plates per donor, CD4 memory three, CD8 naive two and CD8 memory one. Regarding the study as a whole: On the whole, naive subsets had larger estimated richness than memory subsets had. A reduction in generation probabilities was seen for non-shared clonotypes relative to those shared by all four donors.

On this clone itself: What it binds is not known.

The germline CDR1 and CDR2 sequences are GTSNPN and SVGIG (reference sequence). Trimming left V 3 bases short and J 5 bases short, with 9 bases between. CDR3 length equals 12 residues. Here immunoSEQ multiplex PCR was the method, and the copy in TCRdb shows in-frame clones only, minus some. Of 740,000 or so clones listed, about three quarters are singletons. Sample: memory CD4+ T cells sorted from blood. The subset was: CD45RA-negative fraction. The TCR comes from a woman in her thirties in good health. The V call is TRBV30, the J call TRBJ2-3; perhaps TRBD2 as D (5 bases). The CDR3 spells CAWSDGGDTQYF. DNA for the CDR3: TGTGCCTGGAGCGACGGAGGAGATACGCAGTATTTT.